These T cell receptor beta chains were read from a single sample in a study of technical replicates of blood from a few donors. TCRdb keeps only in-frame clones here, not all; method: immunoSEQ multiplex PCR. The table lists under 85,000 clones, around 93% of them singletons. The sample consisted of T cells isolated from PBMCs. Receptors originate from a human donor in good health. The CDR3 runs from the conserved cysteine through the conserved F or W. The order of the fields is V gene, J gene, clone size, D gene, CDR3 DNA, CDR3 protein. The D gene is left open where the match is weak. The size entry is marked missing in some rows and otherwise reads once, few, many or a size class.

v_gene: TRBV5-8; j_gene: TRBJ1-2; abundance: once; d_gene: -; CDR3nt: TGTGCCAGCAGCTTGCTAGGGGTGGACTATGGCTACACCTTC; CDR3aa: CASSLLGVDYGYTF
v_gene: TRBV5-4; j_gene: TRBJ2-3; abundance: -; d_gene: TRBD1; CDR3nt: TGTGCCAGCAGCTCCGACAGGGACACAGATACGCAGTATTTT; CDR3aa: CASSSDRDTDTQYF
v_gene: TRBV5-1; j_gene: TRBJ2-5; abundance: -; d_gene: TRBD1; CDR3nt: TGCGCCAGCAGCTCCGGGACAGGGGCAGAGACCCAGTACTTC; CDR3aa: CASSSGTGAETQYF
v_gene: TRBV27; j_gene: TRBJ2-7; abundance: -; d_gene: TRBD1; CDR3nt: TGTGCCAGCAGTTTGAGACAGGGCGTATACGAGCAGTACTTC; CDR3aa: CASSLRQGVYEQYF
v_gene: TRBV27; j_gene: TRBJ1-2; abundance: few; d_gene: TRBD1; CDR3nt: TGTGCCAGCAGCCATCGACAGGGACTTAGCTATGGCTACACCTTC; CDR3aa: CASSHRQGLSYGYTF
v_gene: TRBV4-1; j_gene: TRBJ1-2; abundance: -; d_gene: TRBD1; CDR3nt: TGCGCCAGCAGCCAAGGGACAGGGAACTATGGCTACACCTTC; CDR3aa: CASSQGTGNYGYTF
v_gene: TRBV6-4; j_gene: TRBJ1-6; abundance: once; d_gene: TRBD1; CDR3nt: TGTGCCAGCAGTGCCATCGGACAGGGGACTTTTGTTAAGTCACCCCTCCACTTT; CDR3aa: CASSAIGQGTFVKSPLHF
v_gene: TRBV19; j_gene: TRBJ2-3; abundance: -; d_gene: -; CDR3nt: TGTGCCAGTAACGGGGATACGCAGTATTTT; CDR3aa: CASNGDTQYF
v_gene: TRBV19; j_gene: TRBJ1-2; abundance: -; d_gene: TRBD1; CDR3nt: TGTGCCAGTACTCCCCCAGACAGGGGGCAATACTATGGCTACACCTTC; CDR3aa: CASTPPDRGQYYGYTF
v_gene: TRBV4-2; j_gene: TRBJ2-1; abundance: few; d_gene: -; CDR3nt: TGTGCCAGCAGCCAAGATGGACTAAATTCCTACAATGAGCAGTTCTTC; CDR3aa: CASSQDGLNSYNEQFF
v_gene: TRBV27; j_gene: TRBJ1-2; abundance: once; d_gene: TRBD1; CDR3nt: TGTGCCAGCAGCGGAGGGGGCGCCTATGGCTACACCTTC; CDR3aa: CASSGGGAYGYTF
v_gene: TRBV5-6; j_gene: TRBJ2-1; abundance: -; d_gene: -; CDR3nt: TGTGCCAGCAGCCGGACAGATTCATACAATGAGCAGTTCTTC; CDR3aa: CASSRTDSYNEQFF
v_gene: TRBV6-6; j_gene: TRBJ1-1; abundance: -; d_gene: -; CDR3nt: TGTGCCAGCAGCATAATTTTGACAGGCCTCGGGGAGGCTTTCTTT; CDR3aa: CASSIILTGLGEAFF
v_gene: TRBV5-1; j_gene: TRBJ2-1; abundance: -; d_gene: TRBD2; CDR3nt: TGCGCCAGCAGCTTGAGTATTTGGGGACTAGCGGACAATGAGCAGTTCTTC; CDR3aa: CASSLSIWGLADNEQFF
v_gene: TRBV5-8; j_gene: TRBJ2-1; abundance: -; d_gene: TRBD2; CDR3nt: TGTGCCAGCAGCTTTGGACTAGCGGGAGGCGACGAGCAGTTCTTC; CDR3aa: CASSFGLAGGDEQFF
v_gene: TRBV4-2; j_gene: TRBJ2-1; abundance: once; d_gene: -; CDR3nt: TGTGCCAGCAGCCAAGATGAAGGGGCAAGTGAGCAGTTCTTC; CDR3aa: CASSQDEGASEQFF
v_gene: TRBV5-1; j_gene: TRBJ1-2; abundance: once; d_gene: -; CDR3nt: TGCGCCAGCAGTCTACCACCCCTTCACAGAGATTACTATGGCTACACCTTC; CDR3aa: CASSLPPLHRDYYGYTF
v_gene: TRBV6-1; j_gene: TRBJ2-7; abundance: once; d_gene: -; CDR3nt: TGTGCCAGCCAAACCGGGACTGGGAGCTCCTACGAGCAGTACTTC; CDR3aa: CASQTGTGSSYEQYF
v_gene: TRBV30; j_gene: TRBJ2-3; abundance: -; d_gene: TRBD2; CDR3nt: TGTGCCTGCCCCCGGGAAGCGGGGGTAGGAGATACGCAGTATTTT; CDR3aa: CACPREAGVGDTQYF
v_gene: TRBV6-5; j_gene: TRBJ1-2; abundance: -; d_gene: -; CDR3nt: TGTGCCAGCAGCCCCCGGGGGGGGCAATATGGCTACACCTTC; CDR3aa: CASSPRGGQYGYTF
v_gene: TRBV6-5; j_gene: TRBJ1-5; abundance: -; d_gene: -; CDR3nt: TGTGCCAGCAGGTCCGGCAATCAGCCCCAGCATTTT; CDR3aa: CASRSGNQPQHF
v_gene: TRBV18; j_gene: TRBJ2-5; abundance: -; d_gene: -; CDR3nt: TGTGCCAGCTCACGCCTAGATCAAGAGACCCAGTACTTC; CDR3aa: CASSRLDQETQYF
v_gene: TRBV29-1; j_gene: TRBJ2-5; abundance: -; d_gene: -; CDR3nt: TGCAGCGTCCCGAGGGGGTCAGAAGGGGCCCAGTACTTC; CDR3aa: CSVPRGSEGAQYF
v_gene: TRBV2; j_gene: TRBJ2-6; abundance: -; d_gene: TRBD2; CDR3nt: TGTGCCTCCCAGTACGGGGGGACTGGGGCCAACGTCCTGACTTTC; CDR3aa: CASQYGGTGANVLTF
v_gene: TRBV11-1; j_gene: TRBJ2-3; abundance: once; d_gene: TRBD1; CDR3nt: TGTGCCAGCACCGTGACAGGGACCACAGATACGCAGTATTTT; CDR3aa: CASTVTGTTDTQYF
v_gene: TRBV9; j_gene: TRBJ1-3; abundance: -; d_gene: -; CDR3nt: TGTGCCAGCAGCGATGGGACACCCTCTGGAAACACCATATATTTT; CDR3aa: CASSDGTPSGNTIYF
v_gene: TRBV2; j_gene: TRBJ2-5; abundance: -; d_gene: -; CDR3nt: TGTGCCAGCGAGAACGTAGGGTATATGACCGAGGGCCAAGAGACCCAGTACTTC; CDR3aa: CASENVGYMTEGQETQYF
v_gene: TRBV7-2; j_gene: TRBJ2-4; abundance: -; d_gene: TRBD2; CDR3nt: TGTGCCAGCAGCGCCACGGGTCGGGGGGGTATGGGCGTTCAGTACTTC; CDR3aa: CASSATGRGGMGVQYF
v_gene: TRBV27; j_gene: TRBJ2-5; abundance: -; d_gene: TRBD1; CDR3nt: TGTGCCAGCAGTTTAGGGACAGGGCCGGGGATCGGTCGGGAGACCCAGTACTTC; CDR3aa: CASSLGTGPGIGRETQYF
v_gene: TRBV2; j_gene: TRBJ1-1; abundance: -; d_gene: -; CDR3nt: TGTGCCAGCAGTGGGCCAGGCCGCTCTGAAGCTTTCTTT; CDR3aa: CASSGPGRSEAFF
v_gene: TRBV15; j_gene: TRBJ2-4; abundance: -; d_gene: TRBD2; CDR3nt: TGTGCCACCAGCAGACCGGGACTAGCTTCGTCCAAAAACATTCAGTACTTC; CDR3aa: CATSRPGLASSKNIQYF
v_gene: TRBV6-1; j_gene: TRBJ1-1; abundance: -; d_gene: TRBD1; CDR3nt: TGTGCCAGCTTAGGGACAGGCCTTAACACTGAAGCTTTCTTT; CDR3aa: CASLGTGLNTEAFF
v_gene: TRBV2; j_gene: TRBJ1-2; abundance: -; d_gene: TRBD1; CDR3nt: TGTGCCAGCAGTGAAAGTAAGGGACAGGGTGCCTATGGCTACACCTTC; CDR3aa: CASSESKGQGAYGYTF
v_gene: TRBV30; j_gene: TRBJ1-6; abundance: -; d_gene: TRBD1; CDR3nt: TGTGCCTGGAGCTGGGACAGTAATTCACCCCTCCACTTT; CDR3aa: CAWSWDSNSPLHF
v_gene: TRBV4-1; j_gene: TRBJ1-3; abundance: -; d_gene: -; CDR3nt: TGCGCCAGCAGCCAAGTAGGACGGAGGATATCCTCTGGAAACACCATATATTTT; CDR3aa: CASSQVGRRISSGNTIYF
v_gene: TRBV19; j_gene: TRBJ1-2; abundance: -; d_gene: TRBD1; CDR3nt: TGTGCCAGTAGTATGGGACAGAACCATCAAGCTTATGGCTACACCTTC; CDR3aa: CASSMGQNHQAYGYTF
v_gene: TRBV4-1; j_gene: TRBJ2-3; abundance: -; d_gene: TRBD2; CDR3nt: TGCGCCAGCAGCCAGTTAAGCGGGGCGATCACAGATACGCAGTATTTT; CDR3aa: CASSQLSGAITDTQYF
v_gene: TRBV27; j_gene: TRBJ1-1; abundance: once; d_gene: -; CDR3nt: TGTGCCAGCAGTTTACGGACAGTGAACACTGAAGCTTTCTTT; CDR3aa: CASSLRTVNTEAFF
v_gene: TRBV7-9; j_gene: TRBJ2-5; abundance: -; d_gene: TRBD1; CDR3nt: TGTGCCAGCAGCACCCGACAGGGTCCCCTAATCGAGACCCAGTACTTC; CDR3aa: CASSTRQGPLIETQYF
v_gene: TRBV7-9; j_gene: TRBJ2-5; abundance: -; d_gene: -; CDR3nt: TGTGCCAGCACCTCCCCAACGGGAGAAGGGGAGACCCAGTACTTC; CDR3aa: CASTSPTGEGETQYF
v_gene: TRBV9; j_gene: TRBJ1-2; abundance: once; d_gene: -; CDR3nt: TGTGCCAGCAGCGTAGATGTAGGGGCATATGGCTACACCTTC; CDR3aa: CASSVDVGAYGYTF
v_gene: TRBV6-5; j_gene: TRBJ1-2; abundance: once; d_gene: TRBD1; CDR3nt: TGTGCCAGCAGGGACAGGTTCTATGGCTACACCTTC; CDR3aa: CASRDRFYGYTF